Detailed here is one TCR beta chain. The CDR3 covers 13 residues. V gave up 5 bases and J gave up 3 bases, with 11 bases separating them. Germline values: CDR1 SGHNT, CDR2 YENEEA. TCRdb's table, derived via immunoSEQ multiplex PCR, lists solely in-frame clones and lacks some. The repertoire has under 70,000 clones, 94% of them found once; the top ten carry under 7%. Healthy Finnish infants undergoing corrective surgery for congenital heart defects were the donors. The sample comes from a study of human thymus T cells. The receptor was derived from a boy under two years old with a congenital heart defect but otherwise immunologically healthy. Material for sequencing was blood. This chain joins TRBV11-3 and TRBJ2-7; weak D call: TRBD1 (6 bases). The CDR3 spells CASSDGTNYEQYF. The CDR3 DNA reads as TGTGCCAGCAGCGACGGGACAAACTACGAGCAGTACTTC.